The subject of this entry is one T cell receptor (beta chain). The data belong to a study of OX40 agonist ivuxolimab in advanced cancers. Sequencing was performed with immunoSEQ multiplex PCR; in TCRdb, only in-frame clones are kept and a portion is missing. This sample has over 75,000 clones, with 90% found just once. Germline CDR1 and CDR2: MNHNY and SVGAGI (reference sequence). There are 14 residues in the CDR3. V dropped 4 bases and J dropped 4; count of bases not matched to a gene: 3. The sample in question was CD4+ or CD8+ T cells sorted from blood, obtained in a trial of the OX40 agonist ivuxolimab. The chain has TRBV6-6 and TRBJ1-3; 8 nucleotides align to TRBD1. The source is an adult with an advanced solid tumor such as melanoma, head and neck, liver or kidney cancer. The CDR3 sequence: CASSFGQGGNTIYF. The CDR3 coding sequence is TGTGCCAGCAGTTTTGGACAGGGAGGAAACACCATATATTTT.